These 19 T cell receptor beta chains share one sample of origin, sequenced in a study of CD8 T cells in ankylosing spondylitis. TCRdb fed the 5' RACE reads into MiXCR, producing one record per CDR3 protein. This table has roughly 180,000 distinct CDR3 sequences, around 13% appearing once. The sequenced sample consisted of blood, either unsorted or a sorted T cell fraction (not recorded which). Receptor source: a male donor with ankylosing spondylitis or in good health (not recorded which).

The chain employs TRBV12-3 or TRBV12-4 and TRBJ1-4; unclear D gene. CDR3 length equals 16 residues. The ends were cut back, 5 bases at V and 7 bases at J, with 20 bases in the middle. CDR3 residues: CASSPITALLGEKLFF. The CDR3 nucleotides are TGTGCCAGCAGTCCCATCACGGCCCTTCTGGGTGAAAAACTGTTTTTT.

This clonotype was recorded at least ten times. The gene calls are TRBV9 and TRBJ2-1, with TRBD2 matching 8 bases. The ends lost 0 bases at V and 7 bases at J; junction bases unmatched: 6. The CDR3 is 15 amino acids. Germline assignment: CDR1 SGDLS and CDR2 YYNGEE. In DNA form, the CDR3 reads TGTGCCAGCAGCGTAGTCGGGAGGGAGGAAAATGAGCAGTTCTTC. This encodes CASSVVGREENEQFF.

The V and J genes are TRBV12-3 or TRBV12-4 and TRBJ1-1, with 7 bases lining up with TRBD1. The length of the CDR3 is 15 residues. Germline trimming cut 6 bases from V and 0 bases from J; bases unmatched to any gene: 7. The chain's CDR3 is CASSTLGTVNTEAFF. CDR3 sequence (DNA): TGTGCCAGCAGCACCCTAGGGACAGTGAACACTGAAGCTTTCTTT.

This chain joins TRBV7-9 and TRBJ2-7, with TRBD1 matching 8 bases. The CDR3 length is 15 residues. The V gene's germline CDR1 is SEHNR and CDR2 FQNEAQ (reference sequence). V was pared by 5 bases and J by 2 bases, with 8 bases of the junction left unmatched. Here the CDR3 reads CASSPRDRPPYEQYF. CDR3 nucleotide sequence: TGTGCCAGCAGCCCCCGGGACAGGCCTCCCTACGAGCAGTACTTC.

The V call is TRBV15, the J call TRBJ1-2; tentatively, D is TRBD1 (5 bases). The CDR3 spans 17 residues. Germline CDR1 and CDR2: LNHNV and YYDKDF (reference sequence). Trimming removed 0 bases at V and 4 bases at J, with 18 bases between. The CDR3 sequence: CATSREGLGTDPYGYTF. The CDR3 coding sequence is TGTGCCACCAGCAGAGAGGGGTTGGGGACGGATCCCTATGGCTACACCTTC.

This clonotype was found many times. The chain is built from TRBV7-8 and TRBJ2-1; D might be TRBD2 (7 bases). CDR3 size: 16 residues. V was cut by 1 base and J by 2 bases, with 12 bases left in between. Looked up from germline, CDR1 is SGHVS and CDR2 is FQNEAQ. CDR3 protein: CASSLGGAGAYNEQFF. The CDR3 nucleotides read TGTGCCAGCAGCTTAGGGGGGGCGGGGGCCTACAATGAGCAGTTCTTC.

The chain carries TRBV3-1 and TRBJ2-1, with a weak D call TRBD2 (5 bases). Trimming took off 5 bases at V and 9 bases at J, with 11 bases between the two ends. Germline V gene lookup returns CDR1 LGHDT and CDR2 YNNKEL (reference sequence). The CDR3 consists of 12 residues. In nucleotides, the CDR3 is TGTGCCAGCAGCGGTGGAGGATTTGAGCAGTTCTTC. Translated: CASSGGGFEQFF.

V and J are TRBV12-3 or TRBV12-4 and TRBJ1-2; D is ambiguous. The V end lost 4 bases, the J end lost 8 bases, and 14 bases lay between the germline ends. There are 13 residues in the CDR3. The CDR3 coding sequence is TGTGCCAGCAGTTCGACCGATCAATGGGGCTACACCTTC. This codes for CASSSTDQWGYTF.

The chain combines TRBV27 with TRBJ1-5, with 8 positions matching TRBD1. V was pared by 6 bases and J by 1 base, with 2 bases of the junction left unmatched. This CDR3 has 14 amino acids. The germline V gene encodes CDR1 MNHEY and CDR2 SMNVEV (reference sequence). The CDR3 loop is CASRTGVSNQPQHF. In DNA, the CDR3 is TGTGCCAGCAGGACAGGGGTGAGCAATCAGCCCCAGCATTTT.

This clonotype came up a few times. This chain uses TRBV7-2 with TRBJ1-4; possible D gene TRBD1, 6 bases. This CDR3 region has 15 residues. Per the germline V gene, CDR1 is SGHTA and CDR2 is FQGNSA. Trimming removed 5 bases from V and 2 bases from J, with 12 bases in between. The chain's CDR3 is CASSRPRGTNEKLFF. CDR3 nucleotide sequence: TGTGCCAGCAGCAGACCCAGGGGTACTAATGAAAAACTGTTTTTT. Combining the CDR3 with reference TRBV7-2 and TRBJ1-4 gives the whole variable domain GAGVSQSPSNKVTEKGKDVELRCDPISGHTALYWYRQSLGQGLEFLIYFQGNSAPDKSGLPSDRFSAERTGGSVSTLTIQRTQQEDSAVYLCASSRPRGTNEKLFFGSGTQLSVL.

The chain uses TRBV27 and TRBJ2-7; 9 bases are shared with TRBD2. The V and J ends lost 5 bases and 9 bases, in that order; junction bases with no gene match: 11. The germline V gene encodes CDR1 MNHEY and CDR2 SMNVEV (reference sequence). The CDR3 contains 14 residues. CDR3: CASSPGTSLTMQYF. The CDR3 DNA is TGTGCCAGCAGTCCCGGGACTAGCCTAACTATGCAGTACTTC.

The chain recombines TRBV5-5 with TRBJ1-1; TRBD1 might be the D (5 bases). Germline CDR1 is SGHKS and CDR2 is YYEKEE (reference sequence). CDR3 length: 15 residues. V lost 4 bases and J 2 bases, leaving 15 bases between the germline ends. Here the CDR3 DNA reads TGTGCCAGCAGCCTAACACGGACACAAAACACTGAAGCTTTCTTT. Translated, it gives CASSLTRTQNTEAFF. Together with reference TRBV5-5 and TRBJ1-1, the CDR3 gives the full variable domain: DAGVTQSPTHLIKTRGQQVTLRCSPISGHKSVSWYQQVLGQGPQFIFQYYEKEERGRGNFPDRFSARQFPNYSSELNVNALLLGDSALYLCASSLTRTQNTEAFFGQGTRLTVV.

The gene calls are TRBV6-1 and TRBJ2-5, with D perhaps matching TRBD1 or TRBD2 (5 bases each). Deletions cut 5 bases from V and 5 bases from J, with 18 bases between. Germline CDR1 reads MNHNS; CDR2 reads SASEGT. CDR3 length: 15 amino acids. CDR3 sequence reads: CASSNPSRGTETQYF. The CDR3 region has the DNA TGTGCCAGCAGTAATCCCTCACGAGGGACGGAGACCCAGTACTTC.

The chain combines TRBV7-9 with TRBJ1-1; D not resolved. Germline V CDR1 and CDR2: SEHNR, FQNEAQ (reference sequence). The CDR3 has 14 residues. Deletions cut 3 bases from V and 0 bases from J, with 8 bases between. As DNA, the CDR3 is TGTGCCAGCAGCTTCGGCACCTTGAACACTGAAGCTTTCTTT. The encoded protein is CASSFGTLNTEAFF.

This clonotype was counted between two and nine times. The V gene is TRBV27, the J gene TRBJ2-3, with D perhaps matching TRBD2 (6 bases). Germline values: CDR1 MNHEY, CDR2 SMNVEV (reference sequence). This CDR3 has 18 residues. V lost 0 bases and J 1 base, leaving 17 bases between the germline ends. Here the CDR3 reads CASSLSILRREGTDTQYF. The CDR3 DNA sequence: TGTGCCAGCAGTTTATCGATCCTCCGGAGGGAAGGCACAGATACGCAGTATTTT.

This clonotype was counted between two and nine times. The chain is built from TRBV7-9 and TRBJ2-1, with 8 bases fitting TRBD1. Trimming removed 5 bases from V and 1 base from J; junction bases left unmatched: 10. Germline loops: CDR1 SEHNR, CDR2 FQNEAQ (reference sequence). The CDR3 has 17 amino acids. In DNA form, the CDR3 reads TGTGCCAGCAGCCGACGACCGGGACAGGCTTCCTACAATGAGCAGTTCTTC. This sequence encodes CASSRRPGQASYNEQFF.

The V call is TRBV5-1, the J call TRBJ2-1; a possible D gene is TRBD2 (6 bases). Looked up from germline, CDR1 is SGHRS and CDR2 is YFSETQ. Trimming cost V 3 bases and J 9 bases, with 16 bases left between them. CDR3 size: 14 residues. The CDR3 DNA reads as TGCGCCAGCAGCTCCCGGGACTTTTCCGTTGAGCAGTTCTTC. This encodes CASSSRDFSVEQFF.

This clonotype was recorded at least ten times. The chain uses TRBV7-9 and TRBJ2-5; no clear D. CDR3 size: 15 residues. The germline V and J ends were trimmed by 6 bases and 1 base, with 15 bases remaining between them. Looked up from germline, CDR1 is SEHNR and CDR2 is FQNEAQ (reference sequence). The CDR3 reads CASSIVGILQETQYF. CDR3 coding DNA: TGTGCCAGCAGTATCGTGGGAATCCTCCAAGAGACCCAGTACTTC.

V usage is TRBV12-3 or TRBV12-4 and J usage is TRBJ1-1, with D hard to call. This CDR3 comprises 14 residues. Trimming removed 4 bases at V and 5 bases at J, with 14 bases between. The CDR3 DNA reads as TGTGCCAGCAGTTCTAGGGTAGGTCGGACTGAAGCTTTCTTT. Translated: CASSSRVGRTEAFF.